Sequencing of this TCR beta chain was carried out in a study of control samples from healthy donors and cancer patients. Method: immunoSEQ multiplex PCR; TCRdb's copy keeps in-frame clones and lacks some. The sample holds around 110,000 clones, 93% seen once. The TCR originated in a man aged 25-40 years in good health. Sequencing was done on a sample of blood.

CDR3 loop: CASSEGSGTGFNEQFF. CDR3 coding DNA: TGTGCCAGCAGCGAGGGGTCCGGGACAGGCTTCAATGAGCAGTTCTTC. The chain links TRBV9 to TRBJ2-1; 8 positions agree with TRBD1. With 3 bases clipped from V and 6 bases from J, the junction kept 11 bases outside the gene matches. This CDR3 region has 16 residues. The germline V gene has CDR1 SGDLS and CDR2 YYNGEE.